The 9 T cell receptor beta chains listed next were all sequenced from one sample in a study of T cell repertoires in cytomegalovirus infection. MiXCR was run by TCRdb on the reads, yielding one entry per CDR3 protein. Altogether hundreds of thousands of distinct CDR3 sequences are present, about 9.2% being singletons, with the ten largest covering around 2.4%. The sequenced sample was PBMCs. Source of these receptors: a human donor in good health (CMV status not recorded). Some clones in this sample may be carry-over from other donors' samples.

This clonotype was seen repeatedly, ten times or more. The chain combines TRBV6-6 with TRBJ2-1; no clear D gene. This CDR3 is 14 amino acids long. Looked up from germline, CDR1 is MNHNY and CDR2 is SVGAGI (reference sequence). V was cut by 2 bases and J by 4 bases, with 9 bases left in between. CDR3 in DNA: TGTGCCAGCAGTTACACTCCAGTGTACAATGAGCAGTTCTTC. It translates to CASSYTPVYNEQFF.

The sample holds many counts of this clonotype. The CDR3 DNA is TGTGCCAGCAGCTCCCCCGGGACAGGGGGCGCATATGGCTATGGCTACACCTTC. It is translated as CASSSPGTGGAYGYGYTF. The rearrangement joins TRBV7-9 to TRBJ1-2, with TRBD1 matching over 12 bases. V lost 4 bases, J lost 4 bases, and 13 bases stayed unmatched. The CDR3 loop spans 18 amino acids. Germline-derived CDR1 and CDR2 are SEHNR and FQNEAQ (reference sequence).

In the case of this clonotype: This may be a read error: a much more frequent sequence differs by one nucleotide. The genes are TRBV4-2 and TRBJ2-4; D perhaps matches TRBD2 (5 bases). V was shortened by 4 bases and J by 3 bases, with 10 bases between the two germline ends. Germline CDR1 LGHNA, CDR2 YNFKEQ. The CDR3 contains 14 residues. CDR3 loop: CASSRDGGKNIQYF. Here the CDR3 DNA reads TGTGCCAGCAGCCGGGATGGAGGCAAAAACATTCAGTACTTC.

The chain couples TRBV10-3 to TRBJ1-2, with 8 bases fitting TRBD1. This CDR3 has 17 amino acids. The junction had 13 bases not matched to a gene; V was cut back by 4 bases and J by 3 bases. Per the germline V gene, CDR1 is ENHRY and CDR2 is SYGVKD. The CDR3 spells CAISAQRGQGIDYGYTF. The CDR3 DNA sequence: TGTGCCATCAGTGCCCAACGAGGACAGGGTATAGACTATGGCTACACCTTC.

In this sample, this clonotype turned up many times. The genes are TRBV28 and TRBJ1-1; D is undetermined. CDR3 length: 15 residues. V lost 3 bases to trimming and J lost 11 bases, with 22 bases between them. In germline, CDR1 is MDHEN, CDR2 SYDVKM. The DNA of the CDR3 is TGTGCCAGCAGTTTTTACAGCCGTGGAGAGGTTTGGGCTTTCTTT. Translation gives CASSFYSRGEVWAFF.

This clonotype was recorded at least ten times. The chain recombines TRBV20-1 with TRBJ2-7; 8 nucleotides align to TRBD2. The CDR3 consists of 15 residues. Germline V CDR1 and CDR2: DFQATT, SNEGSKA (reference sequence). V shed 5 bases and J 3 bases; nucleotides not matched to a gene: 12. CDR3 sequence: CSALDRLAGNYEQYF. For the CDR3, the DNA is TGCAGTGCTCTCGATCGGCTAGCGGGCAACTACGAGCAGTACTTC.

The chain employs TRBV29-1 and TRBJ1-2, with TRBD1 matching over 9 bases. Germline-derived CDR1 and CDR2 are SQVTM and ANQGSEA. V shed 1 base, J shed 7 bases, and the junction held 4 bases outside the gene matches. This CDR3 spans 13 amino acids. CDR3 amino acids: CSVEGDRVGGYTF. CDR3 sequence (DNA): TGCAGCGTTGAAGGGGACAGGGTTGGTGGCTACACCTTC.

There are many counts of this clonotype. The chain joins TRBV6-2 or TRBV6-3 to TRBJ2-6; TRBD1 agrees at 10 bases. This CDR3 is 17 amino acids long. Germline V CDR1 and CDR2: MNHEY, SVGEGT. The V and J ends lost 6 bases and 4 bases, in that order; junction bases with no gene match: 9. The CDR3 DNA reads as TGTGCCAGCAGCCGGACAGGGGGGACGGTCGGGGCCAACGTCCTGACTTTC. Encoded protein: CASSRTGGTVGANVLTF.

At least ten counts were recorded for this clonotype. The chain recombines TRBV7-8 with TRBJ2-7; 13 bases map to TRBD2. The CDR3 spans 16 residues. The trim removed 5 bases at V and 3 bases at J, leaving 7 bases unmatched. Germline V gene sequence: CDR1 SGHVS, CDR2 FQNEAQ. The CDR3, as DNA: TGTGCCAGCAGCGACCGACTAGCGGGGGGCCTCTACGAGCAGTACGTC. Residues: CASSDRLAGGLYEQYV.